The clone carrying this TCR beta chain appeared once. The V gene lost 2 bases and the J gene lost 4 bases, with 11 bases spanning the gap. The CDR3 consists of 14 residues. Germline V gives CDR1 GTSNPN, CDR2 SVGIG (reference sequence). Using immunoSEQ multiplex PCR, the repertoire was profiled, and TCRdb retains in-frame clones only, with some absent. The table includes roughly 410,000 clones, roughly 94% detected once. The record originates from a study of shared T cell receptors in the human thymus. The TCR was taken from a human donor. V usage is TRBV30 and J usage is TRBJ2-2; TRBD1 might be the D (5 bases). The sample taken for sequencing was thymocytes. The CDR3 coding sequence is TGTGCCTGGAGTACTGGGGCGAGCACCGGGGAGCTGTTTTTT. Amino acids: CAWSTGASTGELFF.